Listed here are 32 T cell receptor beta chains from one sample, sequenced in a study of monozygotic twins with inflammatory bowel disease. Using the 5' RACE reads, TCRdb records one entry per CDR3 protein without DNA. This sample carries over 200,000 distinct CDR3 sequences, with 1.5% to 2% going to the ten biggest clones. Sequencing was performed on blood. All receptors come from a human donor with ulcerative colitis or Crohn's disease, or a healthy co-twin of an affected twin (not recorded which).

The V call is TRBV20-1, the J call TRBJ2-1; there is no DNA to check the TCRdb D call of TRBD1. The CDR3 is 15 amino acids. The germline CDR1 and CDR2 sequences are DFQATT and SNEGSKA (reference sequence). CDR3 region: CSAAGQVTFYNEQFF.

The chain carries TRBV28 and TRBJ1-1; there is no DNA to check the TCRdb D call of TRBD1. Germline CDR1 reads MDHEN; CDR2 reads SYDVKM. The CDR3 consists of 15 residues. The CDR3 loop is CASSLSSPGRTEAFF.

The CDR3 sequence is CASSYGTGGQETQYF. The V and J genes are TRBV5-1 and TRBJ2-5; TCRdb outputs TRBD1, but without DNA this stays unchecked. The CDR3 contains 15 residues. The germline CDR1 and CDR2 sequences are SGHRS and YFSETQ.

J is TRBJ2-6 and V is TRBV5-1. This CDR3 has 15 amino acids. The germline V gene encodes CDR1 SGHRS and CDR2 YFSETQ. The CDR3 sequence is CASSLELTGANVLTF. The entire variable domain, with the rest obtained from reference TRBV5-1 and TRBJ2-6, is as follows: KAGVTQTPRYLIKTRGQQVTLSCSPISGHRSVSWYQQTPGQGLQFLFEYFSETQRNKGNFPGRFSGRQFSNSRSEMNVSTLELGDSALYLCASSLELTGANVLTFGAGSRLTVL.

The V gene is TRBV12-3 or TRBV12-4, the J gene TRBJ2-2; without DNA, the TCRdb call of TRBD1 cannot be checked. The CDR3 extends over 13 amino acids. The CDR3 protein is CAIPGPNTGELFF.

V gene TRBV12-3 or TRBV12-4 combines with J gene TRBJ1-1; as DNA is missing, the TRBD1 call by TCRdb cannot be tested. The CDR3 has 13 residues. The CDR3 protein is CASSWGRRTEAFF.

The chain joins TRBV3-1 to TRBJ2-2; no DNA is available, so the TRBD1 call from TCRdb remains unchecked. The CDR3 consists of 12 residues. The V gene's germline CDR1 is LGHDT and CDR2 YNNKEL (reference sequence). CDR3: CASSPGGSGLFF.

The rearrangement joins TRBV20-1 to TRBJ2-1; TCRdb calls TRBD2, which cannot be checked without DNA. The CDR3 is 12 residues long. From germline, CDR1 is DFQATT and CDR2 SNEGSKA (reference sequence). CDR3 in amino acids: CSLAGKGNEQFF.

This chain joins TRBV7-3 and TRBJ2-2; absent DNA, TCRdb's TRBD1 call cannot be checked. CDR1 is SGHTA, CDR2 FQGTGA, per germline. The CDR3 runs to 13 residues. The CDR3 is CASSTGPGGELFF.

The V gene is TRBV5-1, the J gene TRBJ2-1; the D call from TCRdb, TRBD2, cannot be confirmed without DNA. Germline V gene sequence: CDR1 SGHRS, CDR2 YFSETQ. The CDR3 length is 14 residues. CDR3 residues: CASSSSGGYNEQFF.

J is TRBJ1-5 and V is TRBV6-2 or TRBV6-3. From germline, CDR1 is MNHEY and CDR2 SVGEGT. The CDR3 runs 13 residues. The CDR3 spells CASSSTLYQPQHF.

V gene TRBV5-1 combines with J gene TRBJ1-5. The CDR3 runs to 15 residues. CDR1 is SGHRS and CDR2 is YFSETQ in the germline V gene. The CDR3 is CASSPGGWGNQPQHF.

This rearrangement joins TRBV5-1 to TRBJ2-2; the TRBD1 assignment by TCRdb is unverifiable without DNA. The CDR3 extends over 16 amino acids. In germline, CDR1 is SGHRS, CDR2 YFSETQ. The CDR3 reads CASSVDRATSTGELFF.

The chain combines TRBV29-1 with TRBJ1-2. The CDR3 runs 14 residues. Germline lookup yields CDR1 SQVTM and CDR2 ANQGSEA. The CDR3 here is CSVEDMDRLGGYTF.

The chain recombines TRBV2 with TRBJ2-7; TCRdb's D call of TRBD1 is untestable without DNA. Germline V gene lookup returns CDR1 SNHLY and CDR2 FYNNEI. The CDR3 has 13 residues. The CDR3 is CASSGTWAYEQYF.

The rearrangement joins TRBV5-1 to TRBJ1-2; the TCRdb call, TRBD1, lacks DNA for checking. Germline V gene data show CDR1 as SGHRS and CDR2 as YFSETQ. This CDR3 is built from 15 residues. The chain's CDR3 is CASSPGQSGYYGYTF.

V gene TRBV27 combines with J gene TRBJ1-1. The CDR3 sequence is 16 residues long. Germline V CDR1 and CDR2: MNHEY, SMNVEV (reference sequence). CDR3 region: CASSLGGLSLNTEAFF.

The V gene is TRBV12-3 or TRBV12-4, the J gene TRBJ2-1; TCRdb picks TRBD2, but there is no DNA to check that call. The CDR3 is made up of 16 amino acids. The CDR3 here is CASSFGRGGFYNEQFF.

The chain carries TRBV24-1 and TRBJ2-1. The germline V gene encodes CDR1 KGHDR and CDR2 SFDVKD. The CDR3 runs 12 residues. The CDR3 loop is CATSDYGLVRFF.

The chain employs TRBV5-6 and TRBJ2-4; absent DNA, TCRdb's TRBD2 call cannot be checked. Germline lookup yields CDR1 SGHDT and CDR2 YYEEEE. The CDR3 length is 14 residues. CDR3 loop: CASSLASGRDIQYF. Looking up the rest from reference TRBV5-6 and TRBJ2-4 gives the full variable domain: DAGVTQSPTHLIKTRGQQVTLRCSPKSGHDTVSWYQQALGQGPQFIFQYYEEEERQRGNFPDRFSGHQFPNYSSELNVNALLLGDSALYLCASSLASGRDIQYFGAGTRLSVL.

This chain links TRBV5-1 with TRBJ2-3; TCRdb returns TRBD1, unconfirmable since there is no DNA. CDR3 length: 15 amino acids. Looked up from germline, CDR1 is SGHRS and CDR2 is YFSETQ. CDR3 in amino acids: CASRAGISSTDTQYF. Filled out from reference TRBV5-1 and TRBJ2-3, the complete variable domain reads KAGVTQTPRYLIKTRGQQVTLSCSPISGHRSVSWYQQTPGQGLQFLFEYFSETQRNKGNFPGRFSGRQFSNSRSEMNVSTLELGDSALYLCASRAGISSTDTQYFGPGTRLTVL.

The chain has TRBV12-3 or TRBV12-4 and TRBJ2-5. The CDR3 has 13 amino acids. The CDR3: CASSFGSGETQYF.

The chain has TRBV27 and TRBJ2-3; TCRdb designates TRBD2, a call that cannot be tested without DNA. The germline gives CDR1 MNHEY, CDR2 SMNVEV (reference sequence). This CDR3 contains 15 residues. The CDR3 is CASSPPAGGTDTQYF.

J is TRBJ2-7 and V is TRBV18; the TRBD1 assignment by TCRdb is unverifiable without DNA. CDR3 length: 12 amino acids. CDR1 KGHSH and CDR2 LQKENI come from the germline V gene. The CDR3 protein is CASSPGQGVVYF. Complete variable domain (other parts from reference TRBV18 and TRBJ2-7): NAGVMQNPRHLVRRRGQEARLRCSPMKGHSHVYWYRQLPEEGLKFMVYLQKENIIDESGMPKERFSAEFPKEGPSILRIQQVVRGDSAAYFCASSPGQGVVYFGPGTRLTVT.

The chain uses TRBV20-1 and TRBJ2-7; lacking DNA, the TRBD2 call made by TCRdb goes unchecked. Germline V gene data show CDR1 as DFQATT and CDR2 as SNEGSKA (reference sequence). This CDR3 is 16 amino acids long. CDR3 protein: CSARPSSGAASYEQYF.

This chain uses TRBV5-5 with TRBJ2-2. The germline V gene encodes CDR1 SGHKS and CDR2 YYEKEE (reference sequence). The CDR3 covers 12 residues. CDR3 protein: CASSLPTGELFF.

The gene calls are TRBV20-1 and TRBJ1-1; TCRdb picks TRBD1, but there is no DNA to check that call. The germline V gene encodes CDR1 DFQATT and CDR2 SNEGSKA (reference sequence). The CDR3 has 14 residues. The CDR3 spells CSATTGVGGTEAFF.

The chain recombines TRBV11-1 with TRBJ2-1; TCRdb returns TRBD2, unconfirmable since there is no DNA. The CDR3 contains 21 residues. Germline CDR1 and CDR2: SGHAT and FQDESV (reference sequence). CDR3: CASSPFSGHQRIPYSYNEQFF.

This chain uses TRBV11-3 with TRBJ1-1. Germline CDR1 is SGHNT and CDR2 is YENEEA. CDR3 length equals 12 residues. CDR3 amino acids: CASSPINTEAFF.

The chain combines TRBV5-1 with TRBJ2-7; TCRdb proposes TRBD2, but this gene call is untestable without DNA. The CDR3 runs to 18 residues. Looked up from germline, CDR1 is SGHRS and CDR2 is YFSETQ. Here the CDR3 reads CASSLVLFGGGSSYEQYF. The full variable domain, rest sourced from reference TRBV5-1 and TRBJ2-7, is KAGVTQTPRYLIKTRGQQVTLSCSPISGHRSVSWYQQTPGQGLQFLFEYFSETQRNKGNFPGRFSGRQFSNSRSEMNVSTLELGDSALYLCASSLVLFGGGSSYEQYFGPGTRLTVT.

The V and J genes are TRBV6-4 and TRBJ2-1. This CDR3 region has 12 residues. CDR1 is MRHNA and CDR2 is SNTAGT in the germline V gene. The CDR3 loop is CASSPTFGEQFF.

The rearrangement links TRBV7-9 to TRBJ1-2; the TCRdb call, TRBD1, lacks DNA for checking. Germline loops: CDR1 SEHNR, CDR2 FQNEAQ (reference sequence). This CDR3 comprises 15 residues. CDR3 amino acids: CASSGQGRPNYGYTF.